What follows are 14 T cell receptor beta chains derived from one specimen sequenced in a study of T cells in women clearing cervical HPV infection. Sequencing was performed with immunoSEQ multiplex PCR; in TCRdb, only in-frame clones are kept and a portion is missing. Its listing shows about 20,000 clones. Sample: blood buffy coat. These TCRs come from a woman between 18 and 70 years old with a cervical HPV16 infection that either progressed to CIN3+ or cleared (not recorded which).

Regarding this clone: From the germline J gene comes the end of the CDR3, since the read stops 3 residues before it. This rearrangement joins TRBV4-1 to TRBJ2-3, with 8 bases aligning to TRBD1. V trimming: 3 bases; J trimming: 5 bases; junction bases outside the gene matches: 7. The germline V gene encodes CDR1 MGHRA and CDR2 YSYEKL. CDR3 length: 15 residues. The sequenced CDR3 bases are TGCGCCAGCAGCCAGACAGGGGCCGCAGGAGATACG. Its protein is CASSQTGAAGDT. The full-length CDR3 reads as CASSQTGAAGDTQYF.

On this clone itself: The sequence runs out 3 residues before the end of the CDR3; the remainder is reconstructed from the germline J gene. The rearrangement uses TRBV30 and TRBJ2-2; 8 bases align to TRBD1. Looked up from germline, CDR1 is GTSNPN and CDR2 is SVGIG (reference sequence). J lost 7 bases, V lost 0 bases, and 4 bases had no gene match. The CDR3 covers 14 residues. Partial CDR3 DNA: TGTGCCTGGAGTGTATCAGGGGGCGGCGGGGAG. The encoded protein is CAWSVSGGGGE. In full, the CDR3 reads CAWSVSGGGGELFF.

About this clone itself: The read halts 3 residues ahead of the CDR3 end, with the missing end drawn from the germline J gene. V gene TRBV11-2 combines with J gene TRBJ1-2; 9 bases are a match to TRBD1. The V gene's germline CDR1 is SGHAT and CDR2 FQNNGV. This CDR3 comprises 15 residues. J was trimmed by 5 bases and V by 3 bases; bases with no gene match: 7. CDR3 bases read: TGTGCCAGCAGCTTTGGGACAGGGTCTTTGTATGGC. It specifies CASSFGTGSLYG. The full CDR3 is CASSFGTGSLYGYTF. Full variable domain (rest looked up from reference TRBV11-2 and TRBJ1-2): EAGVAQSPRYKIIEKRQSVAFWCNPISGHATLYWYQQILGQGPKLLIQFQNNGVVDDSQLPKDRFSAERLKGVDSTLKIQPAKLEDSAVYLCASSFGTGSLYGYTFGSGTRLTVV.

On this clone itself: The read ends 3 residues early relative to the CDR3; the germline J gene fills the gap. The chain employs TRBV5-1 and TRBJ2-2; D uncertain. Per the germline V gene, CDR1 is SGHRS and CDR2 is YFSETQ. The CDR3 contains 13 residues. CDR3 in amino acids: CASSLGTTEKLFF. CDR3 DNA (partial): TGCGCCAGCAGCCTGGGTACGACTGAAAAG.

The chain's CDR3 is CATQRTGLLGSEQFF. The DNA read from the CDR3 is TGTGCCACCCAAAGAACGGGACTGCTAGGTAGTGAG. The chain couples TRBV19 to TRBJ2-1; D possibly corresponds to TRBD2 (6 bases). Read coverage stops 3 residues before the CDR3 terminus; the germline J gene supplies the remainder. The V gene lost 10 bases and the J gene lost 9 bases, with 25 bases spanning the gap. Germline V gives CDR1 LNHDA, CDR2 SQIVND (reference sequence). The CDR3 loop spans 15 amino acids. Filled out from reference TRBV19 and TRBJ2-1, the complete variable domain reads DGGITQSPKYLFRKEGQNVTLSCEQNLNHDAMYWYRQDPGQGLRLIYYSQIVNDFQKGDIAEGYSVSREKKESFPLTVTSAQKNPTAFYLCATQRTGLLGSEQFFGPGTRLTVL.

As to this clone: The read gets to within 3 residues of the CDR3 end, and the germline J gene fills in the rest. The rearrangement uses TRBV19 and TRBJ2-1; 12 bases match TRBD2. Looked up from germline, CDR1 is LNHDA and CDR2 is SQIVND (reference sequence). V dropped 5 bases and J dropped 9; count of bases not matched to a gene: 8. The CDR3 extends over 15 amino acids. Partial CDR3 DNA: TGTGCCAGTAGTGGATCGGCTAGCGGGGGGGGTGAG. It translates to CASSGSASGGGE. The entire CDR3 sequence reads CASSGSASGGGEQFF.

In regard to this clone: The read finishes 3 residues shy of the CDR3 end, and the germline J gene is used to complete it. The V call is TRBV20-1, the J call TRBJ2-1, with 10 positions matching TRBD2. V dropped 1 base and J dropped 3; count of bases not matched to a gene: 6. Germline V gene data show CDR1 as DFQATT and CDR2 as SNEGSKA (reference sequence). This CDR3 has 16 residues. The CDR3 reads CSARGAQRGGYNEQFF. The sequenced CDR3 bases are TGCAGTGCTAGAGGAGCCCAGCGGGGGGGCTACAATGAG.

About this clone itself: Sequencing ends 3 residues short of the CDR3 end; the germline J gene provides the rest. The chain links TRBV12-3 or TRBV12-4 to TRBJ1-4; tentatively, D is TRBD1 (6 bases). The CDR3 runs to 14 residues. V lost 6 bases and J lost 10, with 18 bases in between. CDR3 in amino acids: CASRGRGIGGKLFF. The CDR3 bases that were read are TGTGCCAGCAGGGGGAGGGGGATAGGGGGAAAA.

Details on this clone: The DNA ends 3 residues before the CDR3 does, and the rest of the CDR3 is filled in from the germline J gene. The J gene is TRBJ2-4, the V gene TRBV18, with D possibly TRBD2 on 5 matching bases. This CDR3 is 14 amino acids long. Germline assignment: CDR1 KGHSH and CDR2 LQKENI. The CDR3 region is CASSPGSEGHGQYF. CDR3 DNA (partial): TGTGCCAGCTCACCGGGCAGTGAGGGCCATGGT.

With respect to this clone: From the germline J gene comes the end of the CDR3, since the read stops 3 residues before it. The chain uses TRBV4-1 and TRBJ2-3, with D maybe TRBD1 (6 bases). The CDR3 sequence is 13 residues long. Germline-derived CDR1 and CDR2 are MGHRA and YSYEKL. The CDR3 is CASSQAGEETQYF. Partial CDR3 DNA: TGCGCCAGCAGCCAAGCAGGGGAAGAGACG.

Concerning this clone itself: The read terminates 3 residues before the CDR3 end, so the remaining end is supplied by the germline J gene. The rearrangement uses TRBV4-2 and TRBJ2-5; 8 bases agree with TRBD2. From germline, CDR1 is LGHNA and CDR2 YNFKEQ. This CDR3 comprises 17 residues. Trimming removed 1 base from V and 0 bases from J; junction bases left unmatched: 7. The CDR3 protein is CASSQGSQLADQETQYF. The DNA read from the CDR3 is TGTGCCAGCAGCCAAGGGAGTCAACTAGCGGACCAAGAGACC.

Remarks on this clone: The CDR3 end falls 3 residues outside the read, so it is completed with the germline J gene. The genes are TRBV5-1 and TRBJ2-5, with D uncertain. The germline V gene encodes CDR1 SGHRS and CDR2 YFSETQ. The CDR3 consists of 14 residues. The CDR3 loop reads CASSSDLYTDTQYF. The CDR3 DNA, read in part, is TGCGCCAGCAGTTCCGACCTTTACACAGATACC.

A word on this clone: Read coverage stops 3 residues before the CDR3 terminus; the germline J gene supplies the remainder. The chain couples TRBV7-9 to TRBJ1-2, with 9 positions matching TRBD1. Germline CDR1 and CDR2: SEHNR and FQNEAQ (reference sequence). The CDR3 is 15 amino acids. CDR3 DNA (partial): TGTGCCAGCAGCTTTGACAGGGGGGAGGCAGATACC. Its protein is CASSFDRGEADT. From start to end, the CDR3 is CASSFDRGEADTYTF.

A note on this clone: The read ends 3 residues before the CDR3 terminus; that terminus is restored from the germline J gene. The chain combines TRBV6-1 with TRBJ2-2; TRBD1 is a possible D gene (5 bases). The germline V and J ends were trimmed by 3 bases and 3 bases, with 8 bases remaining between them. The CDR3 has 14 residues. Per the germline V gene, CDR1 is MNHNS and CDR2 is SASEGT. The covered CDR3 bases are TGTGCCAGCAGTGACAGGGCGGACACCGGGGAG. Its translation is CASSDRADTGE. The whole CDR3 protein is CASSDRADTGELFF.